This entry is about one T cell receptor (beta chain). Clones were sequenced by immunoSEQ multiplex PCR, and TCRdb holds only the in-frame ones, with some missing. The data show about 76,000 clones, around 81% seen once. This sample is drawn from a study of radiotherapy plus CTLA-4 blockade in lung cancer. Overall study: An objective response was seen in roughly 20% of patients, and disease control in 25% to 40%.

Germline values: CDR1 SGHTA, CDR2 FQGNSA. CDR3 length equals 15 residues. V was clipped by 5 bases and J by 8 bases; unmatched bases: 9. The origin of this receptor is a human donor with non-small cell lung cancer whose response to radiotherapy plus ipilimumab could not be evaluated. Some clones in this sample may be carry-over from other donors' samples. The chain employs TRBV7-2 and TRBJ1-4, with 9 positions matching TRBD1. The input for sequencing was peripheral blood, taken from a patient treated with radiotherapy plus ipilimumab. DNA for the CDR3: TGTGCCAGCAGCCCCATCGGGACAGGGCAGGAAAAACTGTTTTTT. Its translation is CASSPIGTGQEKLFF.